This is a list of T cell receptor beta chains from one sample in a study of read filtering for tumor transcriptome and immune sequencing. Each CDR3 protein is one row after TCRdb ran MiXCR on the reads. The profile shows about 24,000 distinct CDR3 sequences, 20% to 25% of them singletons. Sequenced: a population of CD138-negative cells sorted from bone marrow. The receptors were sampled from a donor at least 40 years old with multiple myeloma. The CDR3 runs from the conserved cysteine through the conserved F or W. The D gene is left open where the match is weak. Clone size is given for some rows only: seen once, a few or many times, or a class if the clone is expanded.

j_gene	abundance	d_gene	len	v_gene	CDR3nt	CDR3aa
TRBJ2-7	NA	TRBD2	15	TRBV3-1	TGTGCCATCAGCCAAGGAAGCGGGAGAACCTACGAGCAGTACTTC	CAISQGSGRTYEQYF
TRBJ1-4	NA	NA	15	TRBV18	TGTGCCAGCTCACTGGCAGGCCTAAGCGGTGAAAAACTGTTTTTT	CASSLAGLSGEKLFF
TRBJ2-5	many	NA	13	TRBV20-1	TGCAGTGCGCCCCGGACTGCTCAAGAGACCCAGTACTTC	CSAPRTAQETQYF
TRBJ2-7	few	NA	13	TRBV9	TGTGCCAGCAGCCCCTCGGGGACCTACGAGCAGTACTTC	CASSPSGTYEQYF
TRBJ2-7	NA	TRBD1	14	TRBV7-9	TGTGCCAGTGGATCGCAGGGGGCTTTCTACGAGCAGTACTTC	CASGSQGAFYEQYF
TRBJ2-5	many	NA	13	TRBV27	TGTGCCACCGCTTTGGGGCTTCAAGAGACCCAGTACTTC	CATALGLQETQYF
TRBJ2-7	many	NA	12	TRBV6-5	TGTGCCAGCAGTCACCTCTGGGGAAAGCAGTACTTC	CASSHLWGKQYF
TRBJ2-1	many	TRBD2	19	TRBV14	TGTGCCAGCAGCCAAGATAGTTACCCGGCTAGCGGGAGCAGGGATGAGCAGTTCTTC	CASSQDSYPASGSRDEQFF
TRBJ2-7	NA	NA	14	TRBV7-2	TGTGCCAGCAGCACGCCAGGGACCTCCTACGAGCAGTACTTC	CASSTPGTSYEQYF
TRBJ1-1	many	TRBD1	13	TRBV18	TGTGCCAGCTCCCTAACAGGGGCCACTGAAGCTTTCTTT	CASSLTGATEAFF
TRBJ1-5	many	NA	15	TRBV19	TGTGCCAGTAGTACACGGGACACCACTCATCAGCCCCAGCATTTT	CASSTRDTTHQPQHF
TRBJ2-3	many	TRBD2	15	TRBV29-1	TGCAGCGTTGTCCTAGCGGGAGGGCCGACAGATACGCAGTATTTT	CSVVLAGGPTDTQYF
TRBJ2-4	many	TRBD2	16	TRBV30	TGTGCCTGGGGTAGCGGGAGGCAACTAGCCAAAAACATTCAGTACTTC	CAWGSGRQLAKNIQYF
TRBJ2-1	many	TRBD2	14	TRBV20-1	TGCAGTGCTAGTCCTAGCGGAGGACATAATGAGCAGTTCTTC	CSASPSGGHNEQFF
TRBJ2-1	many	NA	14	TRBV12-3/TRBV12-4	TGTGCCAGCAGTTTCCAGGCAGGGGTGAATGAGCAGTTCTTC	CASSFQAGVNEQFF
TRBJ2-7	few	TRBD2	17	TRBV4-1	TGCGCCAGCAGCCAACCTTTTGGGGCGGGAGTAGGCGACGAGCAGTACTTC	CASSQPFGAGVGDEQYF
TRBJ1-4	many	TRBD1	15	TRBV6-1	TGTGCCAGCAGTGACGGACAGGGGATTAATGAAAAACTGTTTTTT	CASSDGQGINEKLFF
TRBJ2-3	many	TRBD2	17	TRBV11-2	TGTGCCAGCAGCTTAGATCGAGGGCGGGAGTATGGGGATACGCAGTATTTT	CASSLDRGREYGDTQYF
TRBJ2-1	many	TRBD2	14	TRBV24-1	TGTGCCACCAGCCCACTAGCGGGACTGGGTGAGCAGTTCTTC	CATSPLAGLGEQFF
TRBJ2-1	many	NA	15	TRBV24-1	TGTGCCACCGGACTTGGGGGGAGGTTCTGCAATGAGCAGTTCTTC	CATGLGGRFCNEQFF
TRBJ1-1	many	NA	12	TRBV30	TGTGCCTGGAGTGCGGCAAACACTGAAGCTTTCTTT	CAWSAANTEAFF
TRBJ2-7	many	NA	14	TRBV28	TGTGCCAGCAATTTTCTGGAAGCCTCCTACGAGCAGTACTTC	CASNFLEASYEQYF
TRBJ1-2	many	TRBD1	15	TRBV5-5	TGTGCCAGCAGCCAATATGCCGGGACAGGGTATGGCTACACCTTC	CASSQYAGTGYGYTF
TRBJ2-1	NA	NA	17	TRBV5-1	TGCGCCAGCAGCTTGCTCCCGACATGCACATCCTACAATGAGCAGTTCTTC	CASSLLPTCTSYNEQFF
TRBJ2-2	many	NA	13	TRBV5-1	TGCGCCAGCAGCTCGGAGGGTACCGGGGAGCTGTTTTTT	CASSSEGTGELFF
TRBJ1-1	NA	NA	13	TRBV2	TGTGCCAGCAGGAGGGACAACCAGGGTGAAGTTTTCTTT	CASRRDNQGEVFF
TRBJ2-1	medium-sized	NA	17	TRBV30	TGTGCCTGGAGTCCGCAAAGAGGGGGAAGGTTAGGCAATGAGCAGTTCTTC	CAWSPQRGGRLGNEQFF
TRBJ1-5	NA	NA	15	TRBV18	TGTGCCAGCTCACCAGAGACAGCTTCCAATCAGCCCCAGCATTTT	CASSPETASNQPQHF
TRBJ2-1	NA	NA	13	TRBV20-1	TGCAGCGCGCGCTCCCGGGAAAGCAGTGGGCAGTTCTTC	CSARSRESSGQFF
TRBJ2-7	many	TRBD1	12	TRBV28	TGTGCCAGCAGTCCGGCTGAGGACAGGCCTTACTTC	CASSPAEDRPYF
TRBJ2-1	medium-sized	NA	15	TRBV20-1	TGCAGTGCTAGAGAGTTCGCTCCAGGGGGGGATGAGCAGTTCTTC	CSAREFAPGGDEQFF
TRBJ2-1	NA	NA	12	TRBV7-6	TGTGCCAGCGGCCCCCAAGGACAGGAGCAGTTCTTC	CASGPQGQEQFF
TRBJ2-2	many	TRBD2	17	TRBV20-1	TGCAGTGCTAGAGATCCGGGACTAGCGGGAGGATCCGGGGAGCTGTTTTTT	CSARDPGLAGGSGELFF
TRBJ2-7	many	TRBD2	15	TRBV7-8	TGTGCCAGCAGCTTTGGACTAGCGGTGAGCTACGAGCAGTACTTC	CASSFGLAVSYEQYF
TRBJ2-1	few	TRBD1	18	TRBV20-1	TGCAGTGCTAGAGACCGACAGGGTGGTGTGCGGCGCCACAATGAGCAGTTCTTC	CSARDRQGGVRRHNEQFF
TRBJ1-1	many	NA	14	TRBV20-1	TGCAGTGCCCCCCCATGGATGGGGGACACTGAAGCTTTCTTT	CSAPPWMGDTEAFF
TRBJ2-1	NA	NA	14	TRBV15	TGTGCCACCAGCGCCGGTTTCGGGGACAATGAGCAGTTCTTC	CATSAGFGDNEQFF
TRBJ1-1	many	NA	11	TRBV28	TGTGCCAGCACCCGAACCACTGAAGCTTTCTTT	CASTRTTEAFF
TRBJ1-1	many	NA	15	TRBV5-6	TGTGCCAGCAGCCTAGGCCCTCCGGGTGGGACTGAAGCTTTCTTT	CASSLGPPGGTEAFF
TRBJ2-7	many	TRBD2	14	TRBV5-1	TGCGCCAGCAGCTCAGCGGGAAGTACCTACGAGCAGTACTTC	CASSSAGSTYEQYF
TRBJ2-7	many	NA	15	TRBV14	TGTGCCAGCAGCCAAGTTAAGGGTCTCTCCTACGAGCAGTACTTC	CASSQVKGLSYEQYF
TRBJ2-5	many	NA	12	TRBV29-1	TGCAGCGTTAGACAGATCCAAGAGACCCAGTACTTC	CSVRQIQETQYF
TRBJ2-1	many	NA	12	TRBV28	TGTGCCAGCAGTTTAAACCCGGCTGAGCAGTTCTTC	CASSLNPAEQFF
TRBJ2-1	NA	TRBD2	15	TRBV5-6	TGTGCCAGCTTGGGGCTAGCGGGAGGATACAATGAGCAGTTCTTC	CASLGLAGGYNEQFF
TRBJ2-2	NA	NA	12	TRBV29-1	TGCAGCGCGGGAAGGCTCGGCGGGGAGCTGTTTTTT	CSAGRLGGELFF
TRBJ2-3	many	NA	15	TRBV10-3	TGTGCCATCTCCTCTAGGGGCCCCGGCACAGATACGCAGTATTTT	CAISSRGPGTDTQYF
TRBJ2-3	many	NA	12	TRBV7-9	TGTGCCAGCAGCTCCTTAGTAGATACGCAGTATTTT	CASSSLVDTQYF
TRBJ2-6	many	NA	17	TRBV18	TGTGCCAGCTCTCCCGTACAGGGTTCGGCTGGGGCCAACGTCCTGACTTTC	CASSPVQGSAGANVLTF